This entry describes one T cell receptor beta chain. Its antigen is currently unknown. From germline, CDR1 is GTSNPN and CDR2 SVGIG (reference sequence). The CDR3 runs to 18 residues. V was pared by 1 base and J by 4 bases, with 16 bases of the junction left unmatched. Some clones are missing from TCRdb's copy, which holds only in-frame ones; the method was immunoSEQ multiplex PCR. Among around 34,000 clones listed, 92% were seen once. The data belong to a study of monozygotic twins with cystic fibrosis. Findings and limits, study-wide: Clonality was generally low (median approximately 0.0095), higher in the most severe patients. Monozygotic CF twin pairs shared significantly more nucleotide-identical clonotypes than unrelated CF individuals did.

Sequencing input: blood. The TCR originated in a girl aged 2-15 years with cystic fibrosis. The V and J genes are TRBV30 and TRBJ2-7, with 10 bases lining up with TRBD1. In DNA form, the CDR3 reads TGTGCCTGGAGTGACCCCGGGACAGGGGCATTCCGGAATTACGAGCAGTACTTC. It encodes CAWSDPGTGAFRNYEQYF.